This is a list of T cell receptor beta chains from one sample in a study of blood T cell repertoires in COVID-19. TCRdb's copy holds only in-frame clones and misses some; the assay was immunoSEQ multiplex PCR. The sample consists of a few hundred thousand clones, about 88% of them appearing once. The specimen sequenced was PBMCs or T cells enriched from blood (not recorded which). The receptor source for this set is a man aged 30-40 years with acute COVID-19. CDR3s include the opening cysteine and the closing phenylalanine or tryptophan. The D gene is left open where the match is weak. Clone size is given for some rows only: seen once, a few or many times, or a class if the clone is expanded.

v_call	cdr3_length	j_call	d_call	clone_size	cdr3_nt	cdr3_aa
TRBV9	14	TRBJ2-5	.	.	TGTGCCAGCAGCGCACGCCCGGGGGAAGAGACCCAGTACTTC	CASSARPGEETQYF
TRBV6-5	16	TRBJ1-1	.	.	TGTGCCAGCAGTTATTTGCAATTCTCGCGGAACACTGAAGCTTTCTTT	CASSYLQFSRNTEAFF
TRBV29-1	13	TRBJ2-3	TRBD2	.	TGCAGCGTTGAGCGGGGGAGCACAGATACGCAGTATTTT	CSVERGSTDTQYF
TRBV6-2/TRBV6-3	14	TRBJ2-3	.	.	TGTGCCAGCAGTTCTATCCCCCCCACAGATACGCAGTATTTT	CASSSIPPTDTQYF
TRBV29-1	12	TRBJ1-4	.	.	TGCAGCGTTGGCAGGGCTGGTGAAAAACTGTTTTTT	CSVGRAGEKLFF
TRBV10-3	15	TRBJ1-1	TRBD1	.	TGTGCCATCAGTGAGTCGGGACAGGGGGACACTGAAGCTTTCTTT	CAISESGQGDTEAFF
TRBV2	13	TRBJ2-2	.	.	TGTGCCAGCAGTTCCACGAACACCGGGGAGCTGTTTTTT	CASSSTNTGELFF
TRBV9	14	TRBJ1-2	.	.	TGTGCCAGCAGCTCCCTTGGGGGCCCCTATGGCTACACCTTC	CASSSLGGPYGYTF
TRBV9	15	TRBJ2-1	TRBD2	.	TGTGCCAGCAGCCCCCCGGGACTAGTTACCGGTGAGCAGTTCTTC	CASSPPGLVTGEQFF
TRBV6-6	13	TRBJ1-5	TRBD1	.	TGTGCCAGCAGTTTGACAGGGAATCAGCCCCAGCATTTT	CASSLTGNQPQHF
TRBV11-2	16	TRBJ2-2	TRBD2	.	TGTGCCAGCAGCCGGGGACTAGCGGGGCCTGTGGGGGAGCTGTTTTTT	CASSRGLAGPVGELFF
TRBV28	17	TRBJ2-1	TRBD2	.	TGTGCCAGCAGTCCTGCGGCTAGCGGGGTTGTCTACAATGAGCAGTTCTTC	CASSPAASGVVYNEQFF
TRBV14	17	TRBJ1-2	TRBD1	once	TGTGCCAGCAGCCCTACGGGACAGGGTTTTTCTGGGTATGGCTACACCTTC	CASSPTGQGFSGYGYTF
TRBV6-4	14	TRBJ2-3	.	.	TGTGCCAGCTCATCCGGGGGAGGCACAGATACGCAGTATTTT	CASSSGGGTDTQYF
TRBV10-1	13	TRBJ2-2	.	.	TGCGCCAGCAGTGCGGGGGTCGCCGGGGAGCTGTTTTTT	CASSAGVAGELFF
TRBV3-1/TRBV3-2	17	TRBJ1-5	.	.	TGTGCCAGCAGCCAAGGGTCGGGGTCCCTGAGCAATCAGCCCCAGCATTTT	CASSQGSGSLSNQPQHF
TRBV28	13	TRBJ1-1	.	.	TGTGCCAGCAGTTTACCCCCGGACACTGAAGCTTTCTTT	CASSLPPDTEAFF
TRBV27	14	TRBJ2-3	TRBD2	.	TGTGCCACCCATCTAGCGGGGGATGTAGATACGCAGTATTTT	CATHLAGDVDTQYF
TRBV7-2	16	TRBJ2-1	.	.	TGTGCCAGCAGCCGGCGGCATTCCCAATCCTACAATGAGCAGTTCTTC	CASSRRHSQSYNEQFF
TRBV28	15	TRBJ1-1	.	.	TGTGCCAGCAGTTTAATCGGGGGTGGGGGCACTGAAGCTTTCTTT	CASSLIGGGGTEAFF
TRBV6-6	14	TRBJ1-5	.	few	TGTGCCAGCAGTTACGGTACGGTTAATCAGCCCCAGCATTTT	CASSYGTVNQPQHF
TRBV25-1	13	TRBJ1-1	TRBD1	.	TGTGCCAGCAGTGTACAGGGGGCAGTGGAAGCTTTCTTT	CASSVQGAVEAFF
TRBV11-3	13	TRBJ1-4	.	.	TGTGCCAGCAGCTTAGGGACTTGGGAAAAACTGTTTTTT	CASSLGTWEKLFF
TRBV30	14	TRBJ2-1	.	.	TGTGCCTGGAGGGGCTTCACCCTCCTCAATGAGCAGTTCTTC	CAWRGFTLLNEQFF
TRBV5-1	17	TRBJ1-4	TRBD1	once	TGTGCCAGCAGTCAAGACAGGGGAACTCCAACTAATGAAAAACTGTTTTTT	CASSQDRGTPTNEKLFF
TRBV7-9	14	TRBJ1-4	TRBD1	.	TGTGCCAGCAGTCCCGGGACAGGGCGAAAAAAACTGTTTTTT	CASSPGTGRKKLFF
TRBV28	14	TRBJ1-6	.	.	TGTGCCACCAAAAACCGGGTTCGTAATTCACCCCTCCACTTT	CATKNRVRNSPLHF
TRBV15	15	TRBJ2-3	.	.	TGTGCCACCAGCAGAGTTGCAAGAGCCGTAGATACGCAGTATTTT	CATSRVARAVDTQYF
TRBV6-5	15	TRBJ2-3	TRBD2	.	TGTGCCAGCAGTTTTAGCGGGGGATACACAGATACGCAGTATTTT	CASSFSGGYTDTQYF
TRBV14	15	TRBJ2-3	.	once	TGTGCCAGCAGCCAAGGGGGGCGTCGCAAAGATACGCAGTATTTT	CASSQGGRRKDTQYF
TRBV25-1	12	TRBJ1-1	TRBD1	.	TGTGCCAGCAGTCGCCAGACAGGGTTGCTTTTCTTT	CASSRQTGLLFF
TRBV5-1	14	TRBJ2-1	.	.	TGTGCCAGCAGCTCTAGCGGAGGGGGCAATGAGCAGTTCTTC	CASSSSGGGNEQFF
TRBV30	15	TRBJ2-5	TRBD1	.	TGTGCCTGGACTAGGGACAGCTCGAAACGGGAGACCCAGTACTTC	CAWTRDSSKRETQYF
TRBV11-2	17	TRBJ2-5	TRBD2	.	TGTGCCAGCAGCTTAGAATTGCGGGGGGGAAGACAAGAGACCCAGTACTTC	CASSLELRGGRQETQYF
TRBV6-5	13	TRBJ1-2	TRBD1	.	TGTGCCAGCAGTTACTCGACAGGGCTTGGCTACACCTTC	CASSYSTGLGYTF
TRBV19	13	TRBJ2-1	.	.	TGTGCCATTTCCCCGGGCTCCTACAATGAGCAGTTCTTC	CAISPGSYNEQFF
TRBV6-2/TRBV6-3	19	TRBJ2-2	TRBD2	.	TGTGCCAGCAGTTACGATGGTCTGCGGCTAGCGGCGAACACCGGGGAGCTGTTTTTT	CASSYDGLRLAANTGELFF
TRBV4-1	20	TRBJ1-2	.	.	TGCGCCAGCAGCCAAGTATCAATTCATCGGGCAGGGGAGAATTCGGATGGCTACACCTTC	CASSQVSIHRAGENSDGYTF
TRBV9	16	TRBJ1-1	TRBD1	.	TGTGCCAGCAGCGGTAGACAGGGGGTAGGGAACACTGAAGCTTTCTTT	CASSGRQGVGNTEAFF
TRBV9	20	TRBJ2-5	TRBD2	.	TGTGCCAGCAGCGGTGACACACCCTCAGGGGTAGCGGGACCGCTGGGGACCCAGTACTTC	CASSGDTPSGVAGPLGTQYF
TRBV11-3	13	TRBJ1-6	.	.	TGTGCCAGCCAGCTTAACGGGGATTCACCCCTCCACTTT	CASQLNGDSPLHF
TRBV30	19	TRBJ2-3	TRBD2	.	TGTGCCTGGAGCAACTCGGGACTAGCGGGAGGCCTTCGCACAGATACGCAGTATTTT	CAWSNSGLAGGLRTDTQYF
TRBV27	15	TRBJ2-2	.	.	TGTGCCAGCAGTTTAGAACTACACAACACCGGGGAGCTGTTTTTT	CASSLELHNTGELFF
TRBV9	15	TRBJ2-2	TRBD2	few	TGTGCCAGCAGCGTACCTAGCGGGGGGACCGGGGAGCTGTTTTTT	CASSVPSGGTGELFF
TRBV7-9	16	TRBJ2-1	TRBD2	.	TGTGCCAGCAGCCCTAAATTTTTAGCGGGAGCCAATGAGCAGTTCTTC	CASSPKFLAGANEQFF
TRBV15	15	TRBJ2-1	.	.	TGTGCCACCAGCAGAGCCTTCGCAGGTGACAATGAGCAGTTCTTC	CATSRAFAGDNEQFF
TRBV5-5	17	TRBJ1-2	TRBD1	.	TGTGCCAGCAGCTTGACGGGACAGGCGCCCAGGTGGAATGGCTACACCTTC	CASSLTGQAPRWNGYTF
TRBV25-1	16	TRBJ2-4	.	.	TGTGCCAGCAGTGAATATCTAGGGGGAGCCAAAAACATTCAGTACTTC	CASSEYLGGAKNIQYF
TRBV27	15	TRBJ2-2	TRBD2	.	TGTGCCAGCAGTTCCCGCGGGGGTCGCACCGGGGAGCTGTTTTTT	CASSSRGGRTGELFF
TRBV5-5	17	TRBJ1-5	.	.	TGTGCCAGCAGCCTACCACGACAGTTTACCCACAATCAGCCCCAGCATTTT	CASSLPRQFTHNQPQHF
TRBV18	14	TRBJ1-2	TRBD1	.	TGTGCCAGCTCACTACAGGGGGCGGACTATGGCTACACCTTC	CASSLQGADYGYTF
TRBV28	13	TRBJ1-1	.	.	TGTGCCAGCAGTTCACAGGGAATCCCTGAAGCTTTCTTT	CASSSQGIPEAFF
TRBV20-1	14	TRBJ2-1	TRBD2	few	TGCAGTGCTAGTCCAGCGGGAATGATTAATGAGCAGTTCTTC	CSASPAGMINEQFF
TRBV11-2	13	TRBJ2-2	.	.	TGTGCCAGCAGCTCCTCAGGGGCCGGGGAGCTGTTTTTT	CASSSSGAGELFF
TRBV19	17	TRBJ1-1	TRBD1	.	TGTGCCAGTTCCGGGGGCGGGACAGAGAGCAGGAACACTGAAGCTTTCTTT	CASSGGGTESRNTEAFF
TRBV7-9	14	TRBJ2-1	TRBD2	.	TGTGCCAGCAGCTTAACAGCGGGGGGAAATGAGCAGTTCTTC	CASSLTAGGNEQFF
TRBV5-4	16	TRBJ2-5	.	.	TGTGCCAGCAGCTCGGTGGGGACACCTCGCCAAGAGACCCAGTACTTC	CASSSVGTPRQETQYF
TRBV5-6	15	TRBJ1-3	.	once	TGTGCCAGCAGCTCCGGGGATAACTCTGGAAACACCATATATTTT	CASSSGDNSGNTIYF
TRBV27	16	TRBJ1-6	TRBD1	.	TGTGCCAGCAGCCAGACGAGGACAGGCGGTAATTCACCCCTCCACTTT	CASSQTRTGGNSPLHF
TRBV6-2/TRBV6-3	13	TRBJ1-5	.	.	TGTGCCAGCAGTTACGGCGGTCCCCAGCCCCAGCATTTT	CASSYGGPQPQHF